Detailed here is one TCR beta chain. The target antigen is unknown. The sample originates from a study of cytomegalovirus exposure and HLA in healthy donors. Study-level points and caveats: What a later analysis showed was that several of the most significant clusters appeared linked to common viral pathogens.

Germline CDR1 and CDR2: MNHGY and SAAAGT. V dropped 10 bases and J dropped 0 bases, with 28 bases sitting between them. The CDR3 length is 20 residues. It was with 60 Vbeta and 13 Jbeta primers that the PCR ran. Data came from immunoSEQ multiplex PCR; TCRdb stores just in-frame clones and leaves some out. The sample carries about 150,000 clones, around two thirds recorded once. V and J are TRBV6-8 and TRBJ2-6; weak D call: TRBD1 (6 bases). Sequenced: PBMCs. The clonotype comes from a man aged 25 to 40 in good health and CMV-seropositive. CDR3 in DNA: TGTGCCACCGTACTTTTCCACCCCGACAGGTCCATCTCTGGGGCCAACGTCCTGACTTTC. Protein sequence: CATVLFHPDRSISGANVLTF.